The text below deals with one TCR beta chain. As yet, its antigen is unknown. Primers: 60 Vbeta forward and 13 Jbeta reverse. Assay: immunoSEQ multiplex PCR; the TCRdb copy retains only in-frame clones and omits some. The sample contains 180,000 or so clones, around 79% of which appear only once. This specimen belongs to a study of cytomegalovirus exposure and HLA in healthy donors. Overall study results and limits: Trimming of TCR beta V- and J-genes showed a link, identified in a later analysis, to a missense DCLRE1C variant.

CDR1 is SGHRS and CDR2 is YFSETQ in the germline V gene. V lost 4 bases to trimming and J lost 2 bases, with 15 bases between them. There are 15 residues in the CDR3. Specimen: PBMCs. The chain is built from TRBV5-1 and TRBJ1-2; no definite D call. This receptor was identified in a man aged 40-49 years in good health and CMV-seropositive. The DNA of the CDR3 is TGCGCCAGCAGCCCCAGTACTGGAGGGAACTATGGCTACACCTTC. Its translation: CASSPSTGGNYGYTF.